This T cell receptor (beta chain) came from a study of shared clonotypes between healthy human individuals. Terminally differentiated effector memory CD45RA+ cells were excluded by CCR7 positive selection of CD45RO-negative cells. Study conclusions and caveats: Sequencing depth was expected to influence donor clonotype sharing. Clonotypes that were shared across a handful of donors made up around 5% of naive CD4 clonotypes. Shared clonotypes across all four donors exceeded non-shared ones in generation probability.

Sequencing used immunoSEQ multiplex PCR; TCRdb keeps in-frame clones, though not all of them. The repertoire holds about 1.9 million clones, with just under 95% as singletons. A note on this clone: Its antigen is currently unknown. Different DNA sequences within this sample yield the same CDR3.

Between the trimmed V and J ends, which lost 0 bases and 1 base, there was a span of 7 bases. Looked up from germline, CDR1 is LGHNA and CDR2 is YSLEER. CDR3 length: 14 amino acids. The sequencing input was naive CD8+ T cells from PBMCs. This chain joins TRBV4-3 and TRBJ2-7, with D tentatively TRBD1 (5 bases). The origin of this receptor is a young man in good health. Some clones in this sample may be carry-over from other donors' samples. In DNA form, the CDR3 reads TGCGCCAGCAGCCAAGAAGGGGCTTCCTACGAGCAGTACTTC. This sequence encodes CASSQEGASYEQYF.